This TCR beta chain was sequenced for a study of PD-1 blockade in mismatch repair-deficient tumors. About the study: All were previously treated, progressing patients with over 9 mismatch repair-deficient cancer types. General study results and limits: Tumor-resident clones, often absent from pretreatment blood, expanded after pembrolizumab and then contracted.

Assay: immunoSEQ multiplex PCR; the TCRdb copy retains only in-frame clones and omits some. The sample lists 60,000 to 75,000 clones, 88% occurring once. PCR or immunohistochemistry showed mismatch repair deficiency in every enrolled patient. As regards this clone: Antigen: not known.

V was cut by 5 bases and J by 0 bases, with 14 bases left in between. The CDR3 runs to 15 residues. The V gene's germline CDR1 is LNHDA and CDR2 SQIVND (reference sequence). This specimen was peripheral blood, taken 52 weeks after starting pembrolizumab. This chain links TRBV19 with TRBJ2-7; D is possibly TRBD1 (6 bases). This TCR came from an adult with mismatch repair-deficient cancer. CDR3 in DNA: TGTGCCAGTAGTGCGACAGGTGGCGGCTCCTACGAGCAGTACTTC. Amino acids: CASSATGGGSYEQYF.